This T cell receptor beta chain was documented in a study of long-term antiretroviral therapy in people with HIV. For the study at large: Samples collected earliest predate the 2015 immediate-ART recommendation by about a decade.

Study findings and constraints: Relative to control repertoires, HIV repertoires exhibited narrower CDR3 length ranges. Researchers lacked any data on ART adherence, viral resistance or therapy changes.

A minimum of one pre-ART and two post-ART PBMC samples existed for each donor. Assay version v3.0 of immunoSEQ was used, and it was run at survey level. Produced via immunoSEQ multiplex PCR; TCRdb's table is partial and in-frame only. The sample lists roughly 17,000 clones; more than 85% were seen once. Germline V gives CDR1 SGHVS, CDR2 FNYEAQ. CDR3 length equals 16 residues. Trimming took 5 bases from V and 4 from J, leaving 15 bases between them. This clone was seen only once. Its antigen is still unknown. The sequencing used unsorted PBMCs, collected 0.3 years after starting antiretroviral therapy. The sequence was obtained from a man aged 55 to 70 with HIV. The chain couples TRBV7-6 to TRBJ2-6; tentatively, D is TRBD2 (6 bases). The CDR3 coding sequence is TGTGCCAGCAGCCCGTACGGGGGAACAGGGGCCAACGTCCTGACTTTC. It specifies CASSPYGGTGANVLTF.